The clone carrying this T cell receptor (beta chain) was observed a single time. Its antigen is not identified. The sample is drawn from a study of T cell clonotyping in hematopoietic cell transplantation. Study at large: Cytoreduction preceded collection of pretransplant recipient samples.

Profiling relied on immunoSEQ multiplex PCR, and the TCRdb table lists in-frame clones only, not all of them. The repertoire has 35,000 to 45,000 clones, roughly 94% of them found once; the top ten carry around 1.5%. Findings and limits, study-wide: Pathologically expanded recipient clonotypes increased progressively from day 30 to day 180 as diversity fell. Cells were unsorted, so CD4 and CD8 contributions were not separated.

The time point was: recipient sample about 28 days before transplant, after cytoreduction. Trimming cost V 5 bases and J 2 bases; bases outside gene matches: 8. This CDR3 contains 15 residues. In germline, CDR1 is SGHRS, CDR2 YFSETQ. The source is a man aged 40-49 years with chronic myeloid leukemia. Some clones in this sample may be carry-over from other donors' samples. Sequenced here: peripheral blood mononuclear cells, sampled before stem cell transplant. The J gene is TRBJ1-2, the V gene TRBV5-1, with 8 bases that match TRBD1. The CDR3 region has the DNA TGCGCCAGCAGAGGCACAGGGGGAGAAAACTATGGCTACACCTTC. Translating gives CASRGTGGENYGYTF.